The 25 T cell receptor beta chains below all came from one sample that was sequenced in a study of chemoradiotherapy in HPV16-positive cancers. The data were produced by immunoSEQ multiplex PCR, yet TCRdb's version contains in-frame clones alone and is incomplete. This sample has approximately 12,000 clones; around 62% occur once, and the top ten carry over 15%. This specimen was acquired from a patient who underwent chemoradiotherapy. The source of these receptors is a human donor with HPV-associated anogenital cancer.

This clone was detected once. The rearrangement joins TRBV5-4 to TRBJ2-5; D remains ambiguous. Trimming removed 0 bases at V and 4 bases at J, with 10 bases between. CDR3 size: 14 residues. Germline V lookup: CDR1 SGHNT, CDR2 YYREEE (reference sequence). In nucleotides, the CDR3 is TGTGCCAGCAGCTTGGTGTGGGCACGAGAGACCCAGTACTTC. This sequence encodes CASSLVWARETQYF. Full variable domain (outside the CDR3, taken from reference TRBV5-4 and TRBJ2-5): ETGVTQSPTHLIKTRGQQVTLRCSSQSGHNTVSWYQQALGQGPQFIFQYYREEENGRGNFPPRFSGLQFPNYSSELNVNALELDDSALYLCASSLVWARETQYFGPGTRLLVL.

This clone is a singleton in its sample. This chain joins TRBV5-8 and TRBJ2-1, with a tentative D call TRBD2 (7 bases). Germline V gene sequence: CDR1 SGHTS, CDR2 YDEGEE. The V end lost 0 bases, the J end lost 7 bases, and 14 bases lay between the germline ends. The CDR3 length is 15 residues. The CDR3 DNA reads TGTGCCAGCAGCTTGGAGGGGGGGTTTAGGAATGAGCAGTTCTTC. Translating it yields CASSLEGGFRNEQFF.

The CDR3 loop is CASSSQPRGGVANEQFF. The CDR3 DNA follows: TGTGCCAGCAGCTCTCAGCCTAGGGGGGGCGTAGCCAATGAGCAGTTCTTC. V gene TRBV7-3 combines with J gene TRBJ2-1; D is perhaps TRBD2 (7 bases). The CDR3 totals 17 residues. V dropped 4 bases and J dropped 6 bases, with 22 bases sitting between them. The V gene's germline CDR1 is SGHTA and CDR2 FQGTGA. Complete variable domain (other parts from reference TRBV7-3 and TRBJ2-1): GAGVSQTPSNKVTEKGKYVELRCDPISGHTALYWYRQSLGQGPEFLIYFQGTGAADDSGLPNDRFFAVRPEGSVSTLKIQRTERGDSAVYLCASSSQPRGGVANEQFFGPGTRLTVL.

This clone was recorded a few times. This chain links TRBV28 with TRBJ1-2; D may be TRBD1 (5 bases). V dropped 2 bases and J dropped 4 bases, with 5 bases sitting between them. The germline V gene encodes CDR1 MDHEN and CDR2 SYDVKM. The CDR3 loop spans 12 amino acids. The CDR3 spells CASSLQGYGYTF. The CDR3 DNA sequence: TGTGCCAGCAGTTTACAGGGCTATGGCTACACCTTC.

The J gene is TRBJ2-3, the V gene TRBV5-8; maybe TRBD1 (5 bases). With 8 bases removed from V and 4 bases from J, the gap between germline ends came to 14 bases. Germline V gives CDR1 SGHTS, CDR2 YDEGEE. The CDR3 has 13 amino acids. In DNA form, the CDR3 reads TGTGCCAGTATCTTACAGGCCCCAGATACGCAGTATTTT. Translated, it gives CASILQAPDTQYF.

V is TRBV6-1 and J is TRBJ1-6; 8 nucleotides match TRBD1. V shed 3 bases, J shed 7 bases, and the junction held 2 bases outside the gene matches. The CDR3 is 14 amino acids. Germline V gives CDR1 MNHNS, CDR2 SASEGT. CDR3 DNA sequence: TGTGCCAGCAGTGAGAGACAGGGGAATTCACCCCTCCACTTT. It is translated as CASSERQGNSPLHF.

This clone was detected a few times. The chain combines TRBV5-4 with TRBJ2-5, with D perhaps being TRBD1 or TRBD2 (5 bases each). The CDR3 spans 15 residues. V was clipped by 2 bases and J by 4 bases, with 15 bases between them. Germline V gene sequence: CDR1 SGHNT, CDR2 YYREEE (reference sequence). The CDR3 sequence is CASSFGGSLGETQYF. DNA for the CDR3: TGTGCCAGCAGCTTTGGGGGTTCACTGGGAGAGACCCAGTACTTC.

This clone was recorded a few times. The gene calls are TRBV4-1 and TRBJ1-1; a possible D gene is TRBD1 (6 bases). In germline, CDR1 is MGHRA, CDR2 YSYEKL. Trimming took 2 bases from V and 1 from J, leaving 11 bases between them. The CDR3 totals 15 residues. The CDR3 loop reads CASSQRQDRNTEAFF. In nucleotides, the CDR3 is TGCGCCAGCAGCCAAAGGCAGGACAGGAACACTGAAGCTTTCTTT.

The rearrangement joins TRBV6-6 to TRBJ1-2; perhaps TRBD1 as D (6 bases). CDR3 length equals 12 residues. CDR1 is MNHNY and CDR2 is SVGAGI in the germline V gene (reference sequence). The V end was cut by 6 bases, the J end by 2 bases, with 7 bases between. As DNA, the CDR3 is TGTGCCAGCAGACAGGGAAACTATGGCTACACCTTC. This codes for CASRQGNYGYTF.

Sample share makes this clone medium-sized. This chain joins TRBV5-1 and TRBJ2-2; a weak D match, TRBD1 (5 bases). V lost 4 bases to trimming and J lost 5 bases, with 9 bases between them. The germline gives CDR1 SGHRS, CDR2 YFSETQ. The CDR3 runs to 13 residues. The DNA for the CDR3 is TGCGCCAGCAGCCAACAGGATACCGGGGAGCTGTTTTTT. Encoded protein: CASSQQDTGELFF.

The chain has TRBV19 and TRBJ2-7; 8 nucleotides line up with TRBD2. The CDR3 length is 13 residues. Germline V gives CDR1 LNHDA, CDR2 SQIVND (reference sequence). V lost 5 bases and J lost 4; bases outside the gene matches: 4. CDR3 DNA sequence: TGTGCCAGTAGTGCACTAGCGGAGTACGAGCAGTACTTC. Translated, it gives CASSALAEYEQYF.

V gene TRBV5-1 combines with J gene TRBJ2-3; D unclear. The CDR3 sequence is 14 residues long. The germline V gene encodes CDR1 SGHRS and CDR2 YFSETQ. The V and J ends lost 0 bases and 0 bases respectively, with 5 bases between them. In nucleotides, the CDR3 is TGCGCCAGCAGCTTGGGTGGGAGCACAGATACGCAGTATTTT. Translating gives CASSLGGSTDTQYF.

This chain links TRBV11-3 with TRBJ2-3; maybe TRBD2 (6 bases). Germline V gives CDR1 SGHNT, CDR2 YENEEA. CDR3 length equals 13 residues. The ends were cut back, 3 bases at V and 6 bases at J, with 10 bases in the middle. The CDR3 nucleotides are TGTGCCAGCAGCTTGTCGCTAGCGGATACGCAGTATTTT. It codes for CASSLSLADTQYF.

CDR3 sequence (DNA): TGTGCCAGCAGCATGACTAGTGGGCAAGAGACCCAGTACTTC. This gives the protein CASSMTSGQETQYF. V and J are TRBV7-8 and TRBJ2-5, with D perhaps matching TRBD2 (6 bases). This CDR3 spans 14 amino acids. The V end lost 5 bases, the J end lost 2 bases, and 12 bases lay between the germline ends. CDR1 is SGHVS and CDR2 is FQNEAQ in the germline V gene.

The chain carries TRBV2 and TRBJ1-2; D is uncertain. The CDR3 length is 18 residues. Trimming removed 4 bases from V and 7 bases from J, with 28 bases in between. Germline V gives CDR1 SNHLY, CDR2 FYNNEI. In nucleotides, the CDR3 is TGTGCCAGCAGTGGAACGGGAGCCCCGGGATTGTTTTTTGTTGGCTACACCTTC. It yields the protein CASSGTGAPGLFFVGYTF.

The chain is built from TRBV28 and TRBJ2-1; the D gene is possibly TRBD1 (5 bases). This CDR3 contains 15 residues. Germline values: CDR1 MDHEN, CDR2 SYDVKM. V was pared by 4 bases and J by 10 bases, with 20 bases between. Here the CDR3 reads CASSSARQGSREQFF. The CDR3 bases are TGTGCCAGCAGTTCGGCCCGGCAGGGTTCGCGAGAGCAGTTCTTC.

The table lists this clone with a few counts. The V and J genes are TRBV7-6 and TRBJ2-3; perhaps TRBD1 as D (6 bases). CDR1 is SGHVS, CDR2 FNYEAQ, per germline. There are 14 residues in the CDR3. V gave up 1 base and J gave up 4 bases, with 9 bases separating them. Written as DNA, the CDR3 is TGTGCCAGCAGCTTAGTAGCAGGGGCAGATACGCAGTATTTT. This sequence encodes CASSLVAGADTQYF.

The chain is built from TRBV29-1 and TRBJ1-5; 10 bases agree with TRBD1. The CDR3 contains 17 residues. Looked up from germline, CDR1 is SQVTM and CDR2 is ANQGSEA. The junction had 8 bases not matched to a gene; V was cut back by 3 bases and J by 0 bases. This CDR3 is CSVEGDRGRYSNQPQHF. DNA for the CDR3: TGCAGCGTTGAGGGGGACAGGGGACGATATAGCAATCAGCCCCAGCATTTT.

The J gene is TRBJ2-7, the V gene TRBV7-2, with no clear D. Deletions cut 3 bases from V and 3 bases from J, with 9 bases between. The CDR3 contains 13 residues. Per the germline V gene, CDR1 is SGHTA and CDR2 is FQGNSA. The CDR3 here is CASSFMSGYEQYF. In DNA, the CDR3 is TGTGCCAGCAGCTTTATGTCCGGCTACGAGCAGTACTTC.

The J gene is TRBJ2-3, the V gene TRBV19; 10 bases fit TRBD2. Looked up from germline, CDR1 is LNHDA and CDR2 is SQIVND (reference sequence). Trimming at V came to 9 bases and at J to 2 bases, leaving 5 bases not matched to a gene. The CDR3 covers 14 residues. The CDR3 region has the DNA TGTGCCAGCCGTAGCGGGAGGTCCACAGATACGCAGTATTTT. It codes for CASRSGRSTDTQYF.

In this sample, this clone turned up a few times. This sequence joins TRBV9 and TRBJ1-1, with D hard to call. This CDR3 has 14 residues. Germline CDR1 is SGDLS and CDR2 is YYNGEE. V gave up 1 base and J gave up 5 bases, with 12 bases separating them. The CDR3 coding sequence is TGTGCCAGCAGCGTAAGGCCGGAGCTGACTGAAGCTTTCTTT. Its protein product is CASSVRPELTEAFF.

This clone came up a few times. This chain joins TRBV5-1 and TRBJ1-2; D call uncertain. V was cut by 0 bases and J by 9 bases, with 15 bases left in between. Germline CDR1 is SGHRS and CDR2 is YFSETQ. The CDR3 has 14 residues. The CDR3 is CASSLAIGVHSYTF. The CDR3 bases are TGCGCCAGCAGCTTGGCCATTGGTGTCCACAGCTACACCTTC.

This clone was seen a single time. The chain recombines TRBV25-1 with TRBJ2-3; D unresolved. Trimming stripped 3 bases from V and 3 bases from J, with 7 bases between. The CDR3 has 13 residues. The germline gives CDR1 MGHDK, CDR2 SYGVNS. CDR3 coding DNA: TGTGCCAGCAGTGATCACGGAACAGATACGCAGTATTTT. Translating it yields CASSDHGTDTQYF.

The genes are TRBV5-1 and TRBJ2-3; unclear D gene. The CDR3 is 14 amino acids. Deletions cut 0 bases from V and 4 bases from J, with 9 bases between. In germline, CDR1 is SGHRS, CDR2 YFSETQ. The CDR3 coding sequence is TGCGCCAGCAGCTTGGCGCAGAACCCAGATACGCAGTATTTT. It specifies CASSLAQNPDTQYF.

This chain connects TRBV5-1 to TRBJ1-1; D is perhaps TRBD1 (6 bases). Trimming removed 4 bases at V and 5 bases at J, with 12 bases between. CDR1 SGHRS and CDR2 YFSETQ come from the germline V gene. The CDR3 contains 13 residues. The CDR3 spells CASSLKGGTEAFF. The CDR3 DNA is TGCGCCAGCAGCCTAAAGGGGGGGACTGAAGCTTTCTTT. Together with reference TRBV5-1 and TRBJ1-1, the CDR3 gives the full variable domain: KAGVTQTPRYLIKTRGQQVTLSCSPISGHRSVSWYQQTPGQGLQFLFEYFSETQRNKGNFPGRFSGRQFSNSRSEMNVSTLELGDSALYLCASSLKGGTEAFFGQGTRLTVV.